Following are 9 T cell receptor beta chains from one sample sequenced in a study of blood T cell repertoires in COVID-19. Some clones are missing from TCRdb's copy, which holds only in-frame ones; the method was immunoSEQ multiplex PCR. In the table there are around 180,000 clones, roughly four fifths of which are singletons. The sequencing sample was made of PBMCs or T cells enriched from blood (not recorded which). All receptors come from a man in his forties or fifties who had recovered from COVID-19.

This clone appeared a few times. V is TRBV6-1 and J is TRBJ1-1, with 7 bases aligning to TRBD1. The CDR3 loop spans 14 amino acids. Germline values: CDR1 MNHNS, CDR2 SASEGT. J gave up 4 bases and V 0 bases, and 2 bases lay outside the gene matches. CDR3 sequence (DNA): TGTGCCAGCAGTGAAGCGAGGGGGCGCACTGAAGCTTTCTTT. It yields the protein CASSEARGRTEAFF.

This clone turned up a few times. This chain links TRBV19 with TRBJ1-5; D perhaps matches TRBD1 (5 bases). The CDR3 totals 15 residues. V was pared by 1 base and J by 3 bases, with 10 bases between. Looked up from germline, CDR1 is LNHDA and CDR2 is SQIVND (reference sequence). The CDR3 DNA sequence: TGTGCCAGTAGTATAGGCAGGGAGGTCAATCAGCCCCAGCATTTT. This encodes CASSIGREVNQPQHF.

V usage is TRBV7-9 and J usage is TRBJ1-2; TRBD1 matches at 10 bases. This CDR3 comprises 17 residues. In germline, CDR1 is SEHNR, CDR2 FQNEAQ (reference sequence). Trimming cost V 3 bases and J 8 bases; bases outside gene matches: 15. The CDR3 is CASSFLGERQGALGYTF. In nucleotides, the CDR3 is TGTGCCAGCAGCTTTCTCGGCGAGCGACAGGGGGCTCTCGGCTACACCTTC.

This chain uses TRBV2 with TRBJ2-3; D possibly corresponds to TRBD2 (5 bases). This CDR3 region has 14 residues. Germline CDR1 SNHLY, CDR2 FYNNEI. The V end lost 4 bases, the J end lost 4 bases, and 12 bases lay between the germline ends. The CDR3 loop is CASSVTAGADTQYF. The CDR3 nucleotides are TGTGCCAGCAGTGTGACCGCCGGGGCAGATACGCAGTATTTT.

The V call is TRBV10-2, the J call TRBJ1-4; maybe TRBD1 (5 bases). CDR3 length equals 18 residues. Trimming removed 4 bases from V and 5 bases from J, with 23 bases in between. The germline CDR1 and CDR2 sequences are WSHSY and SAAADI. The CDR3 coding sequence is TGCGCCAGCAGTGCCTGGACCTTCCAGGGAAGGGCCAATGAAAAACTGTTTTTT. This sequence encodes CASSAWTFQGRANEKLFF.

The chain couples TRBV18 to TRBJ1-4; D uncertain. Germline V gives CDR1 KGHSH, CDR2 LQKENI. Trimming pared 0 bases from V and 8 bases from J, leaving 10 bases between. The CDR3 sequence is 14 residues long. The CDR3 bases are TGTGCCAGCTCACCACCCGGGGAACGGGAAAAACTGTTTTTT. This codes for CASSPPGEREKLFF. The full variable domain, in which reference TRBV18 and TRBJ1-4 provide the parts outside the CDR3, is NAGVMQNPRHLVRRRGQEARLRCSPMKGHSHVYWYRQLPEEGLKFMVYLQKENIIDESGMPKERFSAEFPKEGPSILRIQQVVRGDSAAYFCASSPPGEREKLFFGSGTQLSVL.

The rearrangement joins TRBV25-1 to TRBJ2-7; 8 positions agree with TRBD2. V was clipped by 6 bases and J by 2 bases; unmatched bases: 18. The CDR3 spans 18 residues. Germline CDR1 and CDR2: MGHDK and SYGVNS. For the CDR3, the DNA is TGTGCCAGCAGCCGACAATTAATAAGTGAAGCGGGGGCCTACGAGCAGTACTTC. This encodes CASSRQLISEAGAYEQYF.

The chain is built from TRBV18 and TRBJ2-3; 8 nucleotides agree with TRBD1. The CDR3 extends over 15 amino acids. CDR1 is KGHSH, CDR2 LQKENI, per germline. Trimming cost V 4 bases and J 3 bases; bases outside gene matches: 6. The CDR3 sequence is CASSLRTGQTDTQYF. CDR3 nucleotides: TGTGCCAGCTCACTCCGGACAGGGCAGACAGATACGCAGTATTTT.

This chain joins TRBV5-1 and TRBJ2-2, with D perhaps TRBD1 (6 bases). The CDR3 is 14 amino acids. The ends were cut back, 0 bases at V and 4 bases at J, with 7 bases in the middle. Germline CDR1 SGHRS, CDR2 YFSETQ. The CDR3 spells CASSLGGPTGELFF. CDR3 coding DNA: TGCGCCAGCAGCTTGGGGGGGCCCACCGGGGAGCTGTTTTTT.